The 15 T cell receptor beta chains presented below share a single source sample, sequenced in a study of blood T cell repertoires in COVID-19. Profiling relied on immunoSEQ multiplex PCR, and the TCRdb table lists in-frame clones only, not all of them. There are 200,000 to 250,000 clones in the sample; less than 85% occur only once, and 1.8% lies in the top ten. Sequenced sample: PBMCs or T cells enriched from blood (not recorded which). Receptor source: a man aged 55 to 70 who had recovered from COVID-19.

DNA of the CDR3: TGTGCCAGCGCGGGGGGACAGGGAAGGGTGAGCACTGAAGCTTTCTTT. Translation: CASAGGQGRVSTEAFF. The genes are TRBV27 and TRBJ1-1, with 9 bases matching TRBD1. Trimming at V came to 8 bases and at J to 4 bases, leaving 14 bases not matched to a gene. Germline V gene lookup returns CDR1 MNHEY and CDR2 SMNVEV (reference sequence). The CDR3 runs to 16 residues.

V is TRBV6-5 and J is TRBJ2-3, with D perhaps matching TRBD1 (5 bases). The CDR3 has 15 amino acids. The V end was cut by 5 bases, the J end by 6 bases, with 18 bases between. CDR1 and CDR2 (germline): MNHEY, SVGAGI. The CDR3 loop reads CASSRLQGLTDTQYF. DNA of the CDR3: TGTGCCAGCAGTCGGCTCCAGGGCCTAACTGATACGCAGTATTTT.

This clone was seen only once. The genes are TRBV19 and TRBJ1-5; D unresolved. Germline CDR1 LNHDA, CDR2 SQIVND (reference sequence). Between the trimmed V and J ends, which lost 3 bases and 3 bases, there was a span of 9 bases. The CDR3 extends over 14 amino acids. The CDR3 region has the DNA TGTGCCAGTAGTATCAGAGGGATCAATCAGCCCCAGCATTTT. Translation: CASSIRGINQPQHF.

The chain combines TRBV19 with TRBJ1-5, with 12 bases lining up with TRBD1. CDR3 length equals 18 residues. CDR1 and CDR2 from the germline V gene are LNHDA and SQIVND (reference sequence). Trimming removed 3 bases from V and 1 base from J; junction bases left unmatched: 7. This chain's CDR3 is CASSIRGTGGGSNQPQHF. CDR3 in DNA: TGTGCCAGTAGTATCAGAGGGACAGGGGGCGGGAGCAATCAGCCCCAGCATTTT.

The chain recombines TRBV7-2 with TRBJ2-7, with a possible D match to TRBD1 (5 bases). Germline loops: CDR1 SGHTA, CDR2 FQGNSA. The CDR3 loop spans 13 amino acids. V lost 3 bases and J lost 5, with 11 bases in between. This CDR3 reads CASSLQGRNEQYF. Here the CDR3 DNA reads TGTGCCAGCAGCTTGCAGGGTAGGAACGAGCAGTACTTC.

V and J are TRBV24-1 and TRBJ1-2; D call uncertain. The CDR3 runs to 12 residues. From germline, CDR1 is KGHDR and CDR2 SFDVKD. V shed 4 bases and J shed 8 bases, with 10 bases lying between them. CDR3 coding DNA: TGTGCCACCAGTGAGGAGGGTTGGGGCTACACCTTC. Translation gives CATSEEGWGYTF.

This clone came up a few times. The CDR3 DNA is TGTGCCAGCAGCCCTTACGGGACAGTAATCTCTGGAAACACCATATATTTT. Amino acids: CASSPYGTVISGNTIYF. The chain employs TRBV4-2 and TRBJ1-3; 7 bases map to TRBD1. The CDR3 runs 17 residues. Germline CDR1 and CDR2: LGHNA and YNFKEQ. V was pared by 4 bases and J by 0 bases, with 9 bases of the junction left unmatched.

The chain joins TRBV4-2 to TRBJ2-7; 7 nucleotides align to TRBD2. Germline V gene data show CDR1 as LGHNA and CDR2 as YNFKEQ. CDR3 length equals 15 residues. V dropped 4 bases and J dropped 3; count of bases not matched to a gene: 9. CDR3 in amino acids: CASSLGTNENYEQYF. CDR3 nucleotide sequence: TGTGCCAGCAGCCTTGGGACTAATGAAAACTACGAGCAGTACTTC.

The CDR3 DNA follows: TGTGCCAGCAGCTCCGACAGGGGGACAGATACGCAGTATTTT. Amino acid sequence: CASSSDRGTDTQYF. J is TRBJ2-3 and V is TRBV7-3, with 9 bases fitting TRBD1. The germline gives CDR1 SGHTA, CDR2 FQGTGA. The CDR3 covers 14 residues. The junction had 2 bases not matched to a gene; V was cut back by 4 bases and J by 3 bases.

The genes are TRBV6-1 and TRBJ1-1; no clear D gene. Trimming removed 4 bases at V and 4 bases at J, with 19 bases between. The CDR3 is made up of 16 amino acids. CDR1 and CDR2 (germline): MNHNS, SASEGT. CDR3 sequence reads: CASSGGSLSRGTEAFF. In nucleotides, the CDR3 is TGTGCCAGCAGTGGCGGGTCCCTCTCCCGGGGCACTGAAGCTTTCTTT.

The J gene is TRBJ2-5, the V gene TRBV12-3 or TRBV12-4; TRBD1 is a possible D gene (5 bases). V was shortened by 6 bases and J by 4 bases, with 12 bases between the two germline ends. CDR3 length: 13 amino acids. CDR3 nucleotide sequence: TGTGCCAGCAGCCCCGGCAGGGTAGAGACCCAGTACTTC. As protein: CASSPGRVETQYF.

This clone was counted once. This rearrangement joins TRBV11-3 to TRBJ2-3, with 8 bases matching TRBD2. The junction had 17 bases not matched to a gene; V was cut back by 7 bases and J by 2 bases. The CDR3 runs to 18 residues. The germline V gene has CDR1 SGHNT and CDR2 YENEEA. The chain's CDR3 is CASTGFGGELLITDTQYF. CDR3 nucleotide sequence: TGTGCCAGCACGGGTTTCGGGGGGGAACTTCTGATCACAGATACGCAGTATTTT.

This chain connects TRBV5-1 to TRBJ1-1, with D unclear. Trimming removed 4 bases from V and 0 bases from J, with 7 bases in between. Per the germline V gene, CDR1 is SGHRS and CDR2 is YFSETQ. CDR3 size: 13 residues. CDR3 sequence: CASSTTLNTEAFF. The CDR3 DNA sequence: TGCGCCAGCAGCACTACACTGAACACTGAAGCTTTCTTT. The full variable domain, its missing parts supplied by reference TRBV5-1 and TRBJ1-1, is KAGVTQTPRYLIKTRGQQVTLSCSPISGHRSVSWYQQTPGQGLQFLFEYFSETQRNKGNFPGRFSGRQFSNSRSEMNVSTLELGDSALYLCASSTTLNTEAFFGQGTRLTVV.

Comment on this clone: One end of the junction does not line up with germline, which may come from a read error. The rearrangement joins TRBV7-7 to TRBJ2-5, with TRBD1 matching 7 bases. Germline-derived CDR1 and CDR2 are SSHAT and FNYEAQ (reference sequence). The CDR3 loop spans 14 amino acids. The CDR3 coding sequence is TGTGCTAGCAGCCCGACAGGGTTACAGGAGACCCAGTACTTC. As protein: CASSPTGLQETQYF.

The rearrangement links TRBV7-6 to TRBJ2-5; D is unresolved. Germline CDR1 reads SGHVS; CDR2 reads FNYEAQ. V was pared by 2 bases and J by 5 bases, with 6 bases between. The CDR3 is 12 amino acids. For the CDR3, the DNA is TGTGCCAGCAGCTTACATGTCGAGACCCAGTACTTC. This gives the protein CASSLHVETQYF.